This passage covers 21 T cell receptor beta chains from one sample sequenced in a study of T cell repertoires in cytomegalovirus infection. No antigens are known for them. From the reads, TCRdb called clonotypes with MiXCR, one entry per CDR3 protein. The data hold fewer than 900,000 distinct CDR3 sequences, with roughly 28% observed a single time. The sequencing here drew on cultured CD8+ T cells from PBMCs, taken from culture after CMV antigen stimulation. The receptor source for this set is a human donor in good health (CMV status not recorded). Some clones in this sample may be carry-over from other donors' samples.

This clonotype has only a few counts. V is TRBV7-9 and J is TRBJ2-2, with D possibly TRBD1 on 6 matching bases. CDR1 is SEHNR, CDR2 FQNEAQ, per germline (reference sequence). The CDR3 loop spans 16 amino acids. The V gene lost 5 bases and the J gene lost 1 base, with 14 bases spanning the gap. The CDR3 sequence: CASSPRGSGNTGELFF. The CDR3 DNA sequence: TGTGCCAGCAGCCCCAGGGGCTCTGGGAACACCGGGGAGCTGTTTTTT.

The rearrangement uses TRBV5-5 and TRBJ2-1; maybe TRBD2 (6 bases). The CDR3 spans 14 residues. V lost 3 bases to trimming and J lost 9 bases, with 16 bases between them. Germline V gene data show CDR1 as SGHKS and CDR2 as YYEKEE (reference sequence). CDR3: CASSWGVGGFEQFF. In DNA form, the CDR3 reads TGTGCCAGCAGCTGGGGCGTTGGGGGGTTTGAGCAGTTCTTC. The full variable domain, with the rest looked up from reference TRBV5-5 and TRBJ2-1, is DAGVTQSPTHLIKTRGQQVTLRCSPISGHKSVSWYQQVLGQGPQFIFQYYEKEERGRGNFPDRFSARQFPNYSSELNVNALLLGDSALYLCASSWGVGGFEQFFGPGTRLTVL.

This clonotype was detected once. This chain joins TRBV19 and TRBJ2-1; D not certain. V gave up 1 base and J gave up 0 bases, with 10 bases separating them. Germline V gives CDR1 LNHDA, CDR2 SQIVND (reference sequence). CDR3 size: 16 residues. The CDR3 sequence is CASSIVHTSSYNEQFF. CDR3 DNA sequence: TGTGCCAGTAGTATAGTGCACACCAGCTCCTACAATGAGCAGTTCTTC.

This sequence joins TRBV4-1 and TRBJ2-3; 9 bases are shared with TRBD2. Germline loops: CDR1 MGHRA, CDR2 YSYEKL. V shed 1 base, J shed 4 bases, and the junction held 6 bases outside the gene matches. This CDR3 contains 16 residues. DNA for the CDR3: TGCGCCAGCAGCCAAGTAGCGGGGGAGTCCCCAGATACGCAGTATTTT. Its translation is CASSQVAGESPDTQYF.

V usage is TRBV7-9 and J usage is TRBJ1-5, with D uncertain. The CDR3 loop spans 12 amino acids. V lost 5 bases, J lost 7 bases, and 9 bases lay in between. Germline lookup yields CDR1 SEHNR and CDR2 FQNEAQ (reference sequence). CDR3 residues: CASSTPPQPQHF. The CDR3 DNA reads TGTGCCAGCAGCACCCCACCGCAGCCCCAGCATTTT.

The chain employs TRBV15 and TRBJ2-1; TRBD2 matches at 9 bases. Per the germline V gene, CDR1 is LNHNV and CDR2 is YYDKDF (reference sequence). V lost 5 bases and J lost 5; bases outside the gene matches: 7. The CDR3 length is 15 residues. The CDR3 loop is CATSFSGGANNEQFF. Here the CDR3 DNA reads TGTGCCACCAGCTTTAGCGGGGGCGCAAACAATGAGCAGTTCTTC.

CDR3 nucleotides: TGTGCCAGCAGCCCCTTCGCGGGGGGCTTCTCCTACAATGAGCAGTTCTTC. Protein: CASSPFAGGFSYNEQFF. V and J are TRBV7-8 and TRBJ2-1; TRBD2 matches at 8 bases. With V trimmed by 5 bases and J by 0 bases, 9 bases remained unmatched. This CDR3 spans 17 amino acids. CDR1 is SGHVS and CDR2 is FQNEAQ in the germline V gene.

The genes are TRBV29-1 and TRBJ2-2; 7 nucleotides line up with TRBD2. CDR1 and CDR2 from the germline V gene are SQVTM and ANQGSEA. The CDR3 loop spans 16 amino acids. Trimming removed 1 base from V and 4 bases from J; junction bases left unmatched: 9. In nucleotides, the CDR3 is TGCAGCGTTGAAGCCGAGGGAGGGACCAGCACCGGGGAGCTGTTTTTT. Translated, it gives CSVEAEGGTSTGELFF.

This chain uses TRBV6-6 with TRBJ1-4; 7 nucleotides align to TRBD1. Germline V CDR1 and CDR2: MNHNY, SVGAGI (reference sequence). The CDR3 is 15 residues long. Trimming cost V 3 bases and J 5 bases; bases outside gene matches: 6. CDR3 amino acids: CASSYLGQKNEKLFF. In DNA, the CDR3 is TGTGCCAGCAGTTATTTGGGACAGAAGAATGAAAAACTGTTTTTT.

In this sample, this clonotype turned up a few times. The V call is TRBV6-5, the J call TRBJ2-2, with D hard to call. The CDR3 extends over 17 amino acids. Germline V gene data show CDR1 as MNHEY and CDR2 as SVGAGI. Trimming cost V 0 bases and J 1 base, with 12 bases left between them. The CDR3 protein is CASSYSFWAGNTGELFF. In nucleotides, the CDR3 is TGTGCCAGCAGTTACTCGTTCTGGGCAGGGAACACCGGGGAGCTGTTTTTT.

This chain connects TRBV20-1 to TRBJ2-3; 8 positions match TRBD2. The CDR3 spans 14 residues. Germline CDR1 reads DFQATT; CDR2 reads SNEGSKA (reference sequence). The CDR3 region is CTHLRGGGIDTQYF. For the CDR3, the DNA is TGCACCCACCTACGGGGCGGGGGGATAGATACGCAGTATTTT.

The chain has TRBV2 and TRBJ1-1, with 7 bases lining up with TRBD1. This CDR3 has 12 residues. From germline, CDR1 is SNHLY and CDR2 FYNNEI. V lost 9 bases, J lost 6 bases, and 7 bases stayed unmatched. CDR3 sequence reads: CARVQGSAEAFF. The CDR3 DNA sequence: TGTGCCAGGGTACAGGGGTCTGCTGAAGCTTTCTTT.

V gene TRBV2 combines with J gene TRBJ2-1, with D perhaps given as TRBD1 or TRBD2 (7 bases each). Germline values: CDR1 SNHLY, CDR2 FYNNEI. Trimming removed 5 bases from V and 5 bases from J, with 16 bases in between. The CDR3 is made up of 15 amino acids. This CDR3 reads CASSPGGGKDNEQFF. CDR3 DNA: TGTGCCAGCAGTCCAGGGGGGGGGAAAGACAATGAGCAGTTCTTC.

This clonotype has only a few counts. The chain is built from TRBV12-3 or TRBV12-4 and TRBJ2-3, with 14 bases identical to TRBD2. Losses at the gene ends were 6 bases for V and 1 base for J; bases not matched to a gene: 9. The CDR3 sequence is 18 residues long. CDR3 region: CASSPGTSGGGGTDTQYF. In nucleotides, the CDR3 is TGTGCCAGCAGCCCCGGGACTAGCGGGGGAGGTGGCACAGATACGCAGTATTTT.

This sequence joins TRBV20-1 and TRBJ2-5; TRBD2 matches 14 bases. This CDR3 has 16 residues. Germline V gene data show CDR1 as DFQATT and CDR2 as SNEGSKA (reference sequence). J gave up 1 base and V 3 bases, and 4 bases lay outside the gene matches. The CDR3 sequence: CSARGLAGALQETQYF. The CDR3 nucleotides read TGCAGTGCTAGGGGACTAGCGGGGGCTCTCCAAGAGACCCAGTACTTC.

The chain links TRBV12-3 or TRBV12-4 to TRBJ1-4; a possible D gene is TRBD1 (6 bases). Trimming cost V 3 bases and J 2 bases, with 19 bases left between them. There are 18 residues in the CDR3. CDR3 protein: CASSFNPGQWGTNEKLFF. CDR3 bases: TGTGCCAGCAGTTTTAATCCCGGACAGTGGGGGACTAATGAAAAACTGTTTTTT.

The genes are TRBV6-8 and TRBJ1-2; tentative D call: TRBD1 (5 bases). Trimming shortened V by 7 bases and J by 4 bases, and 22 bases separated the two germline ends. The CDR3 consists of 16 residues. Germline lookup yields CDR1 MNHGY and CDR2 SAAAGT. CDR3 loop: CASIDPRDRWSYGYTF. The CDR3 bases are TGTGCCAGCATTGACCCCCGGGACCGATGGAGCTATGGCTACACCTTC.

The rearrangement links TRBV7-2 to TRBJ1-2; no clear D gene. V was trimmed by 1 base and J by 0 bases, leaving 9 bases between them. Germline assignment: CDR1 SGHTA and CDR2 FQGNSA. The CDR3 runs to 15 residues. CDR3 sequence reads: CASSLEVNSNYGYTF. The CDR3, as DNA: TGTGCCAGCAGCTTAGAGGTCAACTCTAACTATGGCTACACCTTC.

This chain joins TRBV20-1 and TRBJ1-1; TRBD1 aligns across 9 bases. After removal of 5 bases from V and 5 bases from J, the junction contained 9 bases not matched to a gene. This CDR3 contains 14 residues. Germline loops: CDR1 DFQATT, CDR2 SNEGSKA (reference sequence). The CDR3 reads CSARTGGVWTEAFF. The CDR3 DNA reads as TGCAGTGCTCGCACAGGGGGCGTATGGACTGAAGCTTTCTTT.

The genes are TRBV6-5 and TRBJ2-3; 9 nucleotides line up with TRBD2. Germline CDR1 MNHEY, CDR2 SVGAGI. The CDR3 runs to 16 residues. Germline trimming cut 5 bases from V and 2 bases from J; bases unmatched to any gene: 8. This CDR3 is CASSPHSGGPTDTQYF. The CDR3 nucleotides are TGTGCCAGCAGTCCCCATAGCGGGGGACCCACAGATACGCAGTATTTT.

The J gene is TRBJ2-1, the V gene TRBV6-2 or TRBV6-3; 10 bases fit TRBD2. The J segment lost 9 bases and the V segment lost 2 bases, leaving 7 bases of the junction unmatched. Per germline, CDR1 MNHEY and CDR2 SVGEGT. This CDR3 contains 15 residues. The CDR3 sequence is CASSYEASGGIEQFF. CDR3 nucleotides: TGTGCCAGCAGTTACGAGGCTAGCGGGGGAATTGAGCAGTTCTTC.